This is a list of T cell receptor beta chains from one sample in a study of OX40 agonist ivuxolimab in advanced cancers. This table comes from immunoSEQ multiplex PCR, and its TCRdb copy is limited to in-frame clones, with some not included. The data show around 69,000 clones, with around nine tenths seen just once and 2.5% to 3.5% held by the top ten. The specimen comprised CD4+ or CD8+ T cells sorted from blood, sampled in a trial of the OX40 agonist ivuxolimab. The receptors shown here come from an adult with an advanced solid tumor such as melanoma, head and neck, liver or kidney cancer. Each CDR3 is given with its conserved first and last residue. The D gene is left open where the match is weak. Where a row states a size, it is once, few, many or the class of an expanded clone; other rows omit it.

cdr3_length	v_call	j_call	clone_size	d_call	cdr3_aa	cdr3_nt
13	TRBV7-9	TRBJ1-2	.	.	CASSPGTVYGYTF	TGTGCCAGCAGCCCAGGGACGGTTTATGGCTACACCTTC
15	TRBV5-6	TRBJ2-5	.	TRBD2	CASSKKAGGEKTQYF	TGTGCCAGCAGCAAAAAAGCGGGAGGTGAGAAGACCCAGTACTTC
15	TRBV7-6	TRBJ2-5	.	.	CASSLGRTNQETQYF	TGTGCCAGCAGCTTAGGTCGGACTAATCAAGAGACCCAGTACTTC
16	TRBV30	TRBJ2-1	.	TRBD2	CAWVMREGGSYNEQFF	TGTGCCTGGGTTATGAGGGAGGGTGGCTCCTACAATGAGCAGTTCTTC
16	TRBV11-3	TRBJ2-6	.	.	CASSSAGASGANVLTF	TGTGCCAGCAGCTCCGCGGGGGCCTCTGGGGCCAACGTCCTGACTTTC
13	TRBV18	TRBJ1-2	.	TRBD1	CASSPGQGSGYTF	TGTGCCAGCTCACCAGGACAGGGATCTGGCTACACCTTC
13	TRBV10-3	TRBJ2-7	.	.	CAISGGQTYEQYF	TGTGCCATCAGTGGTGGACAGACCTACGAGCAGTACTTC
13	TRBV5-1	TRBJ1-1	.	.	CASSPTLQPEAFF	TGCGCCAGCAGCCCTACCCTACAACCTGAAGCTTTCTTT
14	TRBV7-9	TRBJ1-3	once	TRBD1	CASSPGTGGNTIYF	TGTGCCAGCAGCCCTGGGACAGGGGGAAACACCATATATTTT
14	TRBV19	TRBJ2-7	.	.	CASSRAGESYEQYF	TGTGCCAGTAGTAGGGCAGGTGAGAGCTACGAGCAGTACTTC
17	TRBV11-3	TRBJ1-2	.	.	CASSLDGWGTANYGYTF	TGTGCCAGCAGCTTAGATGGATGGGGGACCGCTAACTATGGCTACACCTTC
16	TRBV7-2	TRBJ1-2	.	.	CASSPGSGRMDYGYTF	TGTGCCAGCAGCCCGGGCTCGGGGAGGATGGACTATGGCTACACCTTC
16	TRBV18	TRBJ2-3	.	TRBD2	CASSPDSSGSTDTQYF	TGTGCCAGCTCTCCCGACTCTAGCGGCAGCACAGATACGCAGTATTTT
13	TRBV9	TRBJ1-1	few	.	CASSRGDGTEAFF	TGTGCCAGCAGTCGGGGGGATGGGACTGAAGCTTTCTTT
13	TRBV5-4	TRBJ1-6	.	.	CASSPWAGRNLHF	TGTGCCAGCAGCCCATGGGCTGGACGTAACCTCCACTTT
15	TRBV5-1	TRBJ1-3	.	TRBD1	CASSRTGETGNTIYF	TGCGCCAGCAGCCGGACAGGGGAGACCGGAAACACCATATATTTT
16	TRBV5-1	TRBJ1-3	.	.	CASSLVDGASGNTIYF	TGCGCCAGCAGCTTGGTGGACGGGGCCTCTGGAAACACCATATATTTT
17	TRBV7-8	TRBJ1-1	.	TRBD1	CASSSLAGTAMNTEAFF	TGTGCCAGCAGCTCCCTGGCCGGGACAGCCATGAACACTGAAGCTTTCTTT
15	TRBV11-3	TRBJ1-2	.	.	CASSSSGAGNYGYTF	TGTGCCAGCAGCTCTTCGGGGGCAGGGAACTATGGCTACACCTTC
14	TRBV5-1	TRBJ2-7	.	.	CASSPEGEGYEQYF	TGCGCCAGCAGCCCCGAGGGGGAGGGATACGAGCAGTACTTC
14	TRBV5-1	TRBJ1-1	once	.	CASSLGPANTEAFF	TGCGCCAGCAGCTTGGGGCCAGCGAACACTGAAGCTTTCTTT
12	TRBV28	TRBJ1-2	.	TRBD1	CASRRRQGGYTF	TGTGCCAGCAGGCGTCGACAGGGCGGCTACACCTTC
19	TRBV9	TRBJ2-1	.	.	CASSSPGPPAVDSYNEQFF	TGTGCCAGCAGCTCCCCCGGGCCCCCCGCAGTCGACTCCTACAATGAGCAGTTCTTC
13	TRBV6-1	TRBJ2-5	.	.	CASSEVRSGTQYF	TGTGCCAGCAGTGAAGTTAGGTCGGGGACCCAGTACTTC
11	TRBV2	TRBJ2-5	.	.	CASSTQETQYF	TGTGCCAGCAGTACACAAGAGACCCAGTACTTC
11	TRBV7-4	TRBJ1-6	.	.	CASSLGSPLHF	TGTGCCAGCAGCTTAGGGTCACCCCTCCACTTT
17	TRBV6-1	TRBJ2-7	few	TRBD1	CASSEGNLGTGPRKQYF	TGTGCCAGCAGTGAAGGAAACCTGGGGACAGGGCCCAGGAAGCAGTACTTC
15	TRBV19	TRBJ1-2	.	.	CASSILAAANYGYTF	TGTGCCAGTAGTATCTTGGCCGCGGCTAACTATGGCTACACCTTC
15	TRBV7-7	TRBJ2-5	.	.	CASSLGSSREETQYF	TGTGCTAGCAGCTTAGGGTCTAGCAGAGAAGAGACCCAGTACTTC
15	TRBV11-2	TRBJ2-3	once	.	CASSARTGKGDTQYF	TGTGCCAGCAGCGCGCGGACTGGGAAAGGGGATACGCAGTATTTT
11	TRBV5-1	TRBJ2-3	.	.	CASSGADTQYF	TGCGCCAGCAGTGGGGCAGATACGCAGTATTTT
15	TRBV10-3	TRBJ1-1	.	.	CAIRFQGIGNTEAFF	TGTGCCATCAGGTTCCAGGGGATAGGAAACACTGAAGCTTTCTTT
16	TRBV12-5	TRBJ2-1	.	TRBD2	CASGLGLAGVYNEQFF	TGTGCTAGTGGTTTGGGACTAGCGGGAGTTTACAATGAGCAGTTCTTC
16	TRBV9	TRBJ2-5	.	TRBD2	CASSPRTSGGKETQYF	TGTGCCAGCAGCCCCCGGACTAGCGGGGGAAAAGAGACCCAGTACTTC
14	TRBV5-1	TRBJ2-7	.	.	CASSLVQGPYEQYF	TGCGCCAGCAGCTTGGTGCAGGGACCCTACGAGCAGTACTTC
12	TRBV11-2	TRBJ1-1	.	.	CASSYQGSEAFF	TGTGCCAGCAGTTACCAGGGTTCTGAAGCTTTCTTT
15	TRBV18	TRBJ2-2	.	.	CASSRSGSGTGELFF	TGTGCCAGCTCACGTTCAGGGTCAGGCACCGGGGAGCTGTTTTTT
16	TRBV6-1	TRBJ2-7	.	TRBD1	CASSQEPGQGAYEQYF	TGTGCCAGCAGTCAAGAACCGGGACAGGGGGCCTACGAGCAGTACTTC
19	TRBV9	TRBJ2-3	.	TRBD2	CASSVGVSGRADGTDTQYF	TGTGCCAGCAGCGTAGGAGTTAGCGGGAGGGCGGACGGCACAGATACGCAGTATTTT
14	TRBV12-5	TRBJ1-1	.	.	CASGLFPANTEAFF	TGTGCTAGTGGTTTGTTCCCAGCAAACACTGAAGCTTTCTTT
16	TRBV18	TRBJ2-7	.	TRBD1	CASSRLGTGNLYEQYF	TGTGCCAGCTCACGTCTCGGGACAGGAAACCTCTACGAGCAGTACTTC
14	TRBV6-1	TRBJ1-2	few	.	CASSADPSNYGYTF	TGTGCCAGCAGCGCAGACCCTAGTAACTATGGCTACACCTTC
15	TRBV4-1	TRBJ2-6	.	.	CASSHQYSGANVLTF	TGCGCCAGCAGCCACCAGTACTCTGGGGCCAACGTCCTGACTTTC
14	TRBV11-2	TRBJ2-7	.	TRBD2	CASMKASGRGEQYF	TGTGCCAGCATGAAGGCTAGCGGGAGGGGCGAGCAGTACTTC
15	TRBV18	TRBJ1-4	.	.	CASALSGSTNEKLFF	TGTGCCAGCGCGCTATCTGGGTCCACTAATGAAAAACTGTTTTTT
14	TRBV27	TRBJ1-6	.	TRBD1	CASSPDRGGSPLHF	TGTGCCAGCAGTCCTGACAGGGGAGGGTCACCCCTCCACTTT
16	TRBV6-1	TRBJ2-5	.	TRBD1	CASSEGNRGRGETQYF	TGTGCCAGCAGTGAAGGTAACAGGGGGCGAGGAGAGACCCAGTACTTC
16	TRBV7-9	TRBJ1-2	.	.	CASSSLSLQGNKGYTF	TGTGCCAGCAGCTCGCTATCCCTACAGGGAAACAAGGGCTACACCTTC
14	TRBV5-6	TRBJ1-1	.	.	CASSWGGWNTEAFF	TGTGCCAGCAGCTGGGGAGGATGGAACACTGAAGCTTTCTTT
13	TRBV19	TRBJ1-1	.	.	CASSNLMNTEAFF	TGTGCCAGTAGTAACCTAATGAACACTGAAGCTTTCTTT
14	TRBV2	TRBJ2-1	.	TRBD2	CASSRLAGVNEQFF	TGTGCCAGCAGTCGACTAGCGGGGGTCAATGAGCAGTTCTTC
15	TRBV6-1	TRBJ2-1	.	.	CASIPGQAEDNEQFF	TGTGCCAGCATCCCCGGGCAGGCAGAAGACAATGAGCAGTTCTTC
15	TRBV9	TRBJ2-7	.	TRBD1	CASSVGQGSTYEQYF	TGTGCCAGCAGCGTGGGACAGGGATCGACCTACGAGCAGTACTTC
14	TRBV18	TRBJ2-3	.	.	CASSPQGRKDTQYF	TGTGCCAGCTCACCACAGGGTAGGAAGGATACGCAGTATTTT
12	TRBV7-9	TRBJ2-5	few	.	CASSFAEETQYF	TGTGCCAGCAGCTTTGCTGAAGAGACCCAGTACTTC